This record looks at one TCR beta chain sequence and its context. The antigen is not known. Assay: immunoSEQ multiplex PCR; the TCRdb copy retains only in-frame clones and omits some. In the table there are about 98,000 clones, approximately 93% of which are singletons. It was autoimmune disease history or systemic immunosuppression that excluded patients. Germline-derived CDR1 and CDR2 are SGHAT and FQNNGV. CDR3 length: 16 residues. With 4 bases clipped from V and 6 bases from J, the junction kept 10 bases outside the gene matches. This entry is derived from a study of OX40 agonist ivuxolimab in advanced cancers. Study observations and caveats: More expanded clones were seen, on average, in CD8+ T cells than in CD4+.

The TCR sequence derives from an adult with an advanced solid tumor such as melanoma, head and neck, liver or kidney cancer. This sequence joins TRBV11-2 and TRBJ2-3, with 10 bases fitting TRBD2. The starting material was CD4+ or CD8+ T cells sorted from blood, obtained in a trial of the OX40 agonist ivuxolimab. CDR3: CASSSITGTSADTQYF. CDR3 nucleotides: TGTGCCAGCAGCTCAATAACCGGGACTAGCGCTGATACGCAGTATTTT.